This T cell receptor (beta chain) was retrieved from a study of human T cells and chemical hapten exposure. Across the whole study: 2% DPC was applied to about 2 cm by about 2 cm of upper inner arm skin for sensitization. For the roughly 26-week duration of the study, patients were given weekly doses of diphenylcyclopropenone on the scalp.

TCRdb reprocessed the RACE reads with MiXCR, giving one entry per CDR3 protein. The sample lists 100,000 or so distinct CDR3 sequences; around 10% were seen once. Time point denoted: patch test 2, 6 weeks after DPC sensitization. Treatment specified: therapeutic diphenylcyclopropenone sensitization with weekly scalp DPC. Germline V gene sequence: CDR1 SGHAT, CDR2 FQDESV (reference sequence). The CDR3 loop spans 20 amino acids. The V gene end was trimmed by 5 bases and the J gene end by 10 bases; junction bases not matched to a gene: 29. The clonotype originates from a man aged 35-49 years with alopecia areata. Some clones in this sample may be carry-over from other donors' samples. The chain is built from TRBV11-1 and TRBJ2-1, with 7 positions matching TRBD2. Sequenced material: whole blood, taken in connection with sensitization to the hapten diphenylcyclopropenone (DPC). The CDR3, as DNA: TGTGCCAGCAGCCCTCAAGCGGGGACTTCACTTTGGTCGAGGGAGTTGGAGCAGTTCTTC. It yields the protein CASSPQAGTSLWSRELEQFF.